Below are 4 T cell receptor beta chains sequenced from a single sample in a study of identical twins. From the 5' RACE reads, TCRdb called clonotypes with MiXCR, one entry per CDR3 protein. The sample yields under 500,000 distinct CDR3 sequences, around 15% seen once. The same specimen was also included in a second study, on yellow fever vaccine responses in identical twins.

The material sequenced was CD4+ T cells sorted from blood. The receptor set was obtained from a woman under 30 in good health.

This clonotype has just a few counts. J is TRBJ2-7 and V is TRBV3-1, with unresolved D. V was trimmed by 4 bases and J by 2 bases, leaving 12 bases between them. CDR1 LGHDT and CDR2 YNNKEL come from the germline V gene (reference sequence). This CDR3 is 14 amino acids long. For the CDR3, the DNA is TGTGCCAGCAGCCCTTTGGACGGAGCCTACGAGCAGTACTTC. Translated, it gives CASSPLDGAYEQYF.

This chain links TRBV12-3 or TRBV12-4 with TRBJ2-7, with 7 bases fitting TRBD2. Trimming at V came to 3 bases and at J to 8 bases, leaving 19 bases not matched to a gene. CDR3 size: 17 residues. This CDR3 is CASSFRPSGTTLSKQYF. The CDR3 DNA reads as TGTGCCAGCAGTTTTCGCCCCTCCGGGACTACGCTCAGTAAGCAGTACTTC.

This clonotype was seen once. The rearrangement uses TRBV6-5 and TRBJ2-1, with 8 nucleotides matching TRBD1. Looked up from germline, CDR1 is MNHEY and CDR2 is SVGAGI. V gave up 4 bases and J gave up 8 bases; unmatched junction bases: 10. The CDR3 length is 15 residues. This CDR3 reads CASSSTGALGDEQFF. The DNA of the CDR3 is TGTGCCAGCAGTTCGACAGGGGCCCTGGGTGATGAGCAGTTCTTC.

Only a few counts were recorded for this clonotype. In nucleotides, the CDR3 is TGTGCCAGCACCCCCGGGACAGAGAACACCGGGGAGCTGTTTTTT. Amino acid sequence: CASTPGTENTGELFF. The rearrangement uses TRBV9 and TRBJ2-2; 7 nucleotides align to TRBD1. Germline CDR1 is SGDLS and CDR2 is YYNGEE. The CDR3 has 15 amino acids. Trimming cost V 6 bases and J 1 base; bases outside gene matches: 6.